One and the same sample provided the 14 T cell receptor beta chains below, sequenced in a study of T cell changes during pregnancy in multiple sclerosis. Libraries were prepared by immunoSEQ multiplex PCR; TCRdb keeps only in-frame clonotypes and omits some of them. The sample lists tens of thousands of clones; 85% to 95% were seen once. The input for sequencing was peripheral blood, taken after pregnancy. The source is a female donor with multiple sclerosis, enrolled in a pregnancy study.

The V gene is TRBV10-3, the J gene TRBJ1-2, with D perhaps matching TRBD1 (5 bases). This CDR3 is 14 amino acids long. The V end was cut by 6 bases, the J end by 2 bases, with 13 bases between. The germline gives CDR1 ENHRY, CDR2 SYGVKD. CDR3: CAISRDGGNYGYTF. The CDR3 bases are TGTGCCATCAGCCGGGACGGGGGGAACTATGGCTACACCTTC.

Written as DNA, the CDR3 is TGTGCCAGCAGCGTGGGGGCAACGGAGGAGACCCAGTACTTC. Translated, it gives CASSVGATEETQYF. The V gene is TRBV7-7, the J gene TRBJ2-5; possible D gene TRBD1, 6 bases. This CDR3 spans 14 amino acids. CDR1 and CDR2 from the germline V gene are SSHAT and FNYEAQ (reference sequence). V was cut by 5 bases and J by 5 bases, with 15 bases left in between.

This chain joins TRBV27 and TRBJ2-7, with 10 nucleotides matching TRBD1. Germline V gene sequence: CDR1 MNHEY, CDR2 SMNVEV (reference sequence). There are 17 residues in the CDR3. Trimming took 4 bases from V and 2 from J; bases not matched to a gene: 11. CDR3 in amino acids: CASSSRDRGYLAYEQYF. CDR3 DNA: TGTGCCAGCAGTTCCCGGGACAGGGGTTATTTGGCCTACGAGCAGTACTTC.

V gene TRBV4-2 combines with J gene TRBJ2-5; tentative D call: TRBD2 (6 bases). The CDR3 has 13 residues. The germline V gene encodes CDR1 LGHNA and CDR2 YNFKEQ. V was cut by 1 base and J by 3 bases, with 6 bases left in between. The CDR3 protein is CASSQGGEETQYF. CDR3 DNA sequence: TGTGCCAGCAGCCAAGGGGGGGAAGAGACCCAGTACTTC.

The chain combines TRBV19 with TRBJ1-4; perhaps TRBD1 as D (5 bases). This CDR3 is 14 amino acids long. Trimming shortened V by 3 bases and J by 4 bases, and 9 bases separated the two germline ends. The germline CDR1 and CDR2 sequences are LNHDA and SQIVND (reference sequence). CDR3 loop: CASSMWQGNEKLFF. DNA of the CDR3: TGTGCCAGTAGTATGTGGCAGGGTAATGAAAAACTGTTTTTT.

This sequence joins TRBV27 and TRBJ2-3, with 8 bases that match TRBD2. With V trimmed by 2 bases and J by 7 bases, 11 bases remained unmatched. CDR3 size: 16 residues. CDR1 and CDR2 (germline): MNHEY, SMNVEV (reference sequence). The DNA of the CDR3 is TGTGCCAGCAGTTTAAGACGGGGGGGCGAACGGAATACGCAGTATTTT. Translated, it gives CASSLRRGGERNTQYF.

The chain couples TRBV2 to TRBJ2-1; 8 bases are a match to TRBD2. There are 16 residues in the CDR3. Germline values: CDR1 SNHLY, CDR2 FYNNEI. V shed 4 bases and J 9 bases; nucleotides not matched to a gene: 14. CDR3 sequence (DNA): TGTGCCAGCAGTGGAAAGATTCTTAGCGGGATCGGTGAGCAGTTCTTC. The encoded protein is CASSGKILSGIGEQFF.

This chain links TRBV7-6 with TRBJ2-1; TRBD2 aligns across 14 bases. V dropped 1 base and J dropped 5; count of bases not matched to a gene: 13. This CDR3 is 20 amino acids long. The germline V gene has CDR1 SGHVS and CDR2 FNYEAQ. CDR3 coding DNA: TGTGCCAGCAGCTTAGACCCCTCCGGGACTAGCGGGAGTGAGGACAATGAGCAGTTCTTC. It specifies CASSLDPSGTSGSEDNEQFF.

The V and J genes are TRBV2 and TRBJ2-7, with D maybe TRBD2 (5 bases). This CDR3 region has 11 residues. Per the germline V gene, CDR1 is SNHLY and CDR2 is FYNNEI. The V gene lost 7 bases and the J gene lost 3 bases, with 7 bases spanning the gap. The CDR3 region has the DNA TGTGCCAGCAAGACTAACTACGAGCAGTACTTC. Protein product: CASKTNYEQYF.

V and J are TRBV9 and TRBJ1-4; D perhaps matches TRBD1 (5 bases). The V gene's germline CDR1 is SGDLS and CDR2 YYNGEE. The CDR3 extends over 15 amino acids. V gave up 4 bases and J gave up 0 bases, with 10 bases separating them. CDR3 DNA sequence: TGTGCCAGCAGCCCTACAGGAACAACTAATGAAAAACTGTTTTTT. Translating gives CASSPTGTTNEKLFF.

This chain uses TRBV30 with TRBJ1-1; a weak D match, TRBD1 (5 bases). The CDR3 has 12 amino acids. V gave up 3 bases and J gave up 11 bases, with 16 bases separating them. Germline assignment: CDR1 GTSNPN and CDR2 SVGIG (reference sequence). In DNA form, the CDR3 reads TGTGCCTGGAGCCTCGGCGGGGGTGAGGCTTTCTTT. Translating it yields CAWSLGGGEAFF. The full variable domain, with the rest looked up from reference TRBV30 and TRBJ1-1, is SQTIHQWPATLVQPVGSPLSLECTVEGTSNPNLYWYRQAAGRGLQLLFYSVGIGQISSEVPQNLSASRPQDRQFILSSKKLLLSDSGFYLCAWSLGGGEAFFGQGTRLTVV.

The V and J genes are TRBV7-2 and TRBJ2-7, with 7 bases lining up with TRBD1. There are 13 residues in the CDR3. Germline CDR1 is SGHTA and CDR2 is FQGNSA. V shed 4 bases, J shed 6 bases, and the junction held 6 bases outside the gene matches. The CDR3 spells CASSSRQGIEQYF. The CDR3 nucleotides read TGTGCCAGCAGCTCCCGACAGGGTATCGAGCAGTACTTC. Supplemented by reference TRBV7-2 and TRBJ2-7, the full variable domain reads GAGVSQSPSNKVTEKGKDVELRCDPISGHTALYWYRQSLGQGLEFLIYFQGNSAPDKSGLPSDRFSAERTGGSVSTLTIQRTQQEDSAVYLCASSSRQGIEQYFGPGTRLTVT.

The chain employs TRBV4-3 and TRBJ1-2; the D gene is possibly TRBD1 (5 bases). The CDR3 totals 15 residues. Germline V gives CDR1 LGHNA, CDR2 YSLEER. V was pared by 0 bases and J by 4 bases, with 12 bases between. CDR3 sequence reads: CASSQDHQGGYGYTF. The CDR3 DNA follows: TGCGCCAGCAGCCAAGATCATCAGGGCGGCTATGGCTACACCTTC.

This clone has a handful of counts. The chain uses TRBV2 and TRBJ2-3; tentatively, D is TRBD2 (5 bases). Germline V lookup: CDR1 SNHLY, CDR2 FYNNEI. The V and J ends lost 2 bases and 2 bases respectively, with 8 bases between them. The CDR3 has 14 residues. The CDR3 DNA reads TGTGCCAGCAGTGAAACTAGAAACACAGATACGCAGTATTTT. This translates into CASSETRNTDTQYF.